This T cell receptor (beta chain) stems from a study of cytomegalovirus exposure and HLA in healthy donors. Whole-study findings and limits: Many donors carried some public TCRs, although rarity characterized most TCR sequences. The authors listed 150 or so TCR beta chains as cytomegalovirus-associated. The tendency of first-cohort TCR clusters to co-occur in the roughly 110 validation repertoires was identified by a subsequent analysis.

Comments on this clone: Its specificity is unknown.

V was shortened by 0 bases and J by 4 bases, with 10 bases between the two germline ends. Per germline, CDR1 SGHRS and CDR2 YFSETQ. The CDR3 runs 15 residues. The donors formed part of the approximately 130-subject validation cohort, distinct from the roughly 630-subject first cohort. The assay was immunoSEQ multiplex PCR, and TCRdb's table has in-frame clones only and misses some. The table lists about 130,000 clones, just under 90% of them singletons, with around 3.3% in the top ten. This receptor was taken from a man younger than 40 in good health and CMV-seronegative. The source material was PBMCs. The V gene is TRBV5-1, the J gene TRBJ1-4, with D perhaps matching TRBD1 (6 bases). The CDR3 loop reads CASSLVGGGNEKLFF. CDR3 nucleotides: TGCGCCAGCAGCTTGGTTGGGGGCGGTAATGAAAAACTGTTTTTT.